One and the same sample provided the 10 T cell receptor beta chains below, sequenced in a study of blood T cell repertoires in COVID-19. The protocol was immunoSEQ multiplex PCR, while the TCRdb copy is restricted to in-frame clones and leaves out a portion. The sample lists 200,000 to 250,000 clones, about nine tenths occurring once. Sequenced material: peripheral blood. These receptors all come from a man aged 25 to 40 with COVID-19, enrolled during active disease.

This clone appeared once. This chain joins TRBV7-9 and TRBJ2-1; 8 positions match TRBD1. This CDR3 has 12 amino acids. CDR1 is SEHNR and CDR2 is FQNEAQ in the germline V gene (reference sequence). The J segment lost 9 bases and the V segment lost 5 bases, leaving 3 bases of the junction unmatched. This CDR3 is CASSGQGGEQFF. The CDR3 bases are TGTGCCAGCAGCGGACAGGGTGGTGAGCAGTTCTTC.

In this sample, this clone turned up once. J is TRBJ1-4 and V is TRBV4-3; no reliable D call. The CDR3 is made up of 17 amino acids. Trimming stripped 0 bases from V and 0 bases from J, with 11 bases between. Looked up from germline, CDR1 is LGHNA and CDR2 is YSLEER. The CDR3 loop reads CASSQDLGLATNEKLFF. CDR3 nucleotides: TGCGCCAGCAGCCAAGATCTCGGACTGGCAACTAATGAAAAACTGTTTTTT.

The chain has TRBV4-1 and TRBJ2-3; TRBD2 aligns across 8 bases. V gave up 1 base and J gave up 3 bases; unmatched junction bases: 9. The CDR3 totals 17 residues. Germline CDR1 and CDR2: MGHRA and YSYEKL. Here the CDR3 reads CASSQGLGQRGTDTQYF. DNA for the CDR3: TGCGCCAGCAGCCAAGGGCTGGGCCAGCGGGGGACAGATACGCAGTATTTT.

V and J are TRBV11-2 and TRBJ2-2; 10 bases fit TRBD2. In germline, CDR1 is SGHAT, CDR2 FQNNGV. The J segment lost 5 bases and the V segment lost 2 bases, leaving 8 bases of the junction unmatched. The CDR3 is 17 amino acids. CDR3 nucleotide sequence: TGTGCCAGCAGCTTACGGCTAGCGGGGGCCGGTACCGGGGAGCTGTTTTTT. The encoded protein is CASSLRLAGAGTGELFF.

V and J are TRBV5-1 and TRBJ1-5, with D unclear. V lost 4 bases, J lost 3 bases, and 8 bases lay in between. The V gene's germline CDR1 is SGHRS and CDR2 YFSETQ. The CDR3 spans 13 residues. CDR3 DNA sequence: TGCGCCAGCAGCCGGGAGCTCAATCAGCCCCAGCATTTT. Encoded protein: CASSRELNQPQHF.

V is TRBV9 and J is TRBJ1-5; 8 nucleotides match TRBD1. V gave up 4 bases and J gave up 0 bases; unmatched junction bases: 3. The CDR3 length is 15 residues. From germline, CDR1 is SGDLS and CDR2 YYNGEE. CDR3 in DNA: TGTGCCAGCAGCAAGACAGGGGTTAGCAATCAGCCCCAGCATTTT. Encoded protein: CASSKTGVSNQPQHF.

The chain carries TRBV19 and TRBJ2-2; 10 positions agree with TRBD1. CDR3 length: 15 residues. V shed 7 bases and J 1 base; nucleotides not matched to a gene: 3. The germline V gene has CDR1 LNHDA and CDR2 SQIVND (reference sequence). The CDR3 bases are TGTGCCAGTAACGACAGGGGGCTGAACACCGGGGAGCTGTTTTTT. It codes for CASNDRGLNTGELFF.

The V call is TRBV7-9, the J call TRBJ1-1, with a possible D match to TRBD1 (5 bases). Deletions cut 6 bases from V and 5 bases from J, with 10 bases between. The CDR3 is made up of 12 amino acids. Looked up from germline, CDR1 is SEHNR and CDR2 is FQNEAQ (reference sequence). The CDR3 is CASSRGGTEAFF. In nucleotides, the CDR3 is TGTGCCAGCAGTCGGGGGGGTACTGAAGCTTTCTTT.

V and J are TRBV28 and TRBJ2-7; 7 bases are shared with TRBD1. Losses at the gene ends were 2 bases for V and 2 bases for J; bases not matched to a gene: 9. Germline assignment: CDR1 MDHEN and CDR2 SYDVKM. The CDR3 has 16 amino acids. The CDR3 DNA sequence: TGTGCCAGCAGTTTACCCGGGACAGCCTTTACCTACGAGCAGTACTTC. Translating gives CASSLPGTAFTYEQYF.

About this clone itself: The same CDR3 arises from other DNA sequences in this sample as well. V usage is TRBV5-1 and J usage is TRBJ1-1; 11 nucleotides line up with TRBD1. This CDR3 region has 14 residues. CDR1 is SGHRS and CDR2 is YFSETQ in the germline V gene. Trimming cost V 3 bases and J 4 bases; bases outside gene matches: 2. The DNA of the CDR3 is TGCGCCAGCAGCTCAGGGACAGGGGGCACTGAAGCTTTCTTT. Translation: CASSSGTGGTEAFF.